This is a list of T cell receptor beta chains from one sample in a study of read filtering for tumor transcriptome and immune sequencing. Via MiXCR, TCRdb re-called the reads, giving one row per CDR3 protein. The sample holds some 120,000 distinct CDR3 sequences, over 10% seen once. The sequencing input was a population of CD138-negative cells sorted from bone marrow. Receptors were obtained from a donor at least 40 years old with multiple myeloma. The CDR3 runs from the conserved cysteine through the conserved F or W. The D gene is left open where the match is weak. The size entry is marked missing in some rows and otherwise reads once, few, many or a size class.

d_gene	v_gene	abundance	j_gene	CDR3aa	CDR3nt
NA	TRBV7-6	many	TRBJ2-5	CASSYDGTGETQYF	TGTGCCAGCAGCTACGACGGGACGGGAGAGACCCAGTACTTC
NA	TRBV6-5	many	TRBJ2-2	CASSSRRTGELFF	TGTGCCAGCAGTTCCCGCCGGACCGGGGAGCTGTTTTTT
NA	TRBV28	few	TRBJ2-7	CATAPGLPYEQYF	TGTGCCACCGCTCCGGGACTCCCCTACGAGCAGTACTTC
NA	TRBV18	many	TRBJ2-5	CASSPNDPSVGETQYF	TGTGCCAGCTCACCAAATGACCCCAGCGTTGGAGAGACCCAGTACTTC
NA	TRBV20-1	many	TRBJ1-3	CSASQGPTGNTIYF	TGCAGTGCTAGTCAGGGGCCCACTGGAAACACCATATATTTT
TRBD1	TRBV5-1	many	TRBJ2-7	CASSWDPGQTYEQYF	TGCGCCAGCAGCTGGGATCCGGGACAGACCTACGAGCAGTACTTC
NA	TRBV2	many	TRBJ2-7	CASTLTENSGYEQYF	TGTGCCAGCACCCTCACAGAAAATAGTGGCTACGAGCAGTACTTC
TRBD1	TRBV5-1	many	TRBJ2-1	CASSVGQGAYNEQFF	TGTGCCAGCAGCGTGGGACAGGGGGCTTACAATGAGCAGTTCTTC
NA	TRBV6-5	many	TRBJ1-1	CASSYSARLNTEAFF	TGTGCCAGCAGTTACTCCGCCAGGCTGAACACTGAAGCTTTCTTT
TRBD2	TRBV7-7	NA	TRBJ2-1	CASSPGLGTSINEQFF	TGTGCCAGCAGCCCAGGATTAGGGACTAGCATAAATGAGCAGTTCTTC
NA	TRBV5-1	many	TRBJ2-2	CASRPGALSTGELFF	TGCGCCAGCAGGCCGGGGGCTTTGAGCACCGGGGAGCTGTTTTTT
NA	TRBV12-3/TRBV12-4	many	TRBJ2-1	CASSPAGGIDNEQFF	TGTGCCAGCAGTCCCGCCGGGGGAATCGACAATGAGCAGTTCTTC
NA	TRBV27	many	TRBJ1-1	CASSSQGSAEAFF	TGTGCCAGCAGTTCCCAGGGGAGCGCTGAAGCTTTCTTT
TRBD1	TRBV5-1	few	TRBJ2-3	CASSPQGYGADMQYF	TGCGCCAGCAGCCCACAGGGGTATGGGGCAGATATGCAGTATTTT
NA	TRBV3-1	many	TRBJ2-1	CASSRSVDEQFF	TGTGCCAGCAGCCGTAGCGTGGATGAGCAGTTCTTC
NA	TRBV6-5	many	TRBJ2-1	CASHRVNEQFF	TGTGCCAGCCACAGGGTCAATGAGCAGTTCTTC
TRBD2	TRBV24-1	many	TRBJ2-3	CATSEHGRLADTQYF	TGTGCCACCAGTGAACACGGTCGACTAGCGGATACGCAGTATTTT
NA	TRBV19	many	TRBJ1-6	CASSDRSSYNSPLHF	TGTGCCAGTAGCGACAGAAGCTCCTATAATTCACCCCTCCACTTT
NA	TRBV20-1	few	TRBJ1-1	CRLPVGKNTEAFF	TGCAGGCTGCCCGTGGGGAAGAACACTGAAGCTTTCTTT
NA	TRBV29-1	many	TRBJ2-2	CSVEKRDPGELFF	TGCAGCGTTGAGAAACGGGACCCCGGGGAGCTGTTTTTT
NA	TRBV7-2	many	TRBJ1-1	CASSFRVLNTEAFF	TGTGCCAGCAGCTTCCGGGTTCTGAACACTGAAGCTTTCTTT
TRBD1	TRBV6-1	many	TRBJ1-1	CAIYRGWDTEAFF	TGTGCCATCTACAGGGGCTGGGACACTGAAGCTTTCTTT
TRBD2	TRBV5-1	many	TRBJ2-3	CASSAVAGRDTQYF	TGCGCCAGCAGCGCGGTAGCGGGACGAGATACGCAGTATTTT
NA	TRBV24-1	NA	TRBJ2-2	CATSRENPSTGELFF	TGTGCCACCAGTAGGGAAAACCCTAGTACCGGGGAGCTGTTTTTT
NA	TRBV5-1	many	TRBJ2-3	CASSLDSGAGTDTQYF	TGCGCCAGCAGCTTGGACTCAGGGGCCGGCACAGATACGCAGTATTTT
NA	TRBV18	many	TRBJ2-4	CASSPQGAPKNIQYF	TGTGCCAGCTCACCACAGGGTGCGCCCAAAAACATTCAGTACTTC
NA	TRBV7-2	many	TRBJ2-2	CAKEGELQGTGELFF	TGTGCCAAGGAGGGGGAACTGCAGGGGACCGGGGAGCTGTTTTTT
NA	TRBV29-1	many	TRBJ1-4	CSVYVGIGVATNEKLFF	TGCAGCGTTTATGTTGGGATCGGGGTCGCAACTAATGAAAAACTGTTTTTT
TRBD2	TRBV6-2/TRBV6-3	NA	TRBJ2-2	CASSWTSGDTGELFF	TGTGCCAGCAGTTGGACAAGCGGGGACACCGGGGAGCTGTTTTTT
TRBD2	TRBV5-1	many	TRBJ2-2	CASREGTKSGNTGELFF	TGCGCCAGCAGGGAAGGGACTAAGAGCGGGAACACCGGGGAGCTGTTTTTT
NA	TRBV20-1	NA	TRBJ2-3	CSAGVSSTDTQYF	TGCAGTGCTGGTGTTTCTAGCACAGATACGCAGTATTTT
NA	TRBV7-9	few	TRBJ1-1	CASSLQGFEAFF	TGTGCCAGCAGCTTACAGGGGTTTGAAGCTTTCTTT
NA	TRBV3-1	many	TRBJ2-1	CASSHAGTRNEQFF	TGTGCCAGCAGCCACGCCGGGACCCGCAATGAGCAGTTCTTC
NA	TRBV10-3	many	TRBJ1-5	CAISETSPQPQHF	TGTGCCATCAGTGAGACCAGCCCGCAGCCCCAGCATTTT
NA	TRBV12-3/TRBV12-4	many	TRBJ2-1	CASSLADSGEQFF	TGTGCCAGCAGTTTAGCGGACAGTGGTGAGCAGTTCTTC
NA	TRBV7-9	many	TRBJ2-1	CASSLIDEQFF	TGTGCCAGCAGCCTTATTGATGAGCAGTTCTTC
NA	TRBV28	many	TRBJ1-1	CASSFGSTEAFF	TGTGCCAGCAGTTTCGGAAGCACTGAAGCTTTCTTT
NA	TRBV6-1	many	TRBJ1-1	CATAFPVPKNTEAFF	TGTGCCACGGCTTTTCCGGTGCCAAAGAACACTGAAGCTTTCTTT
NA	TRBV9	many	TRBJ2-1	CASSVTSQRFNNEQFF	TGTGCCAGCAGCGTAACTTCACAGAGATTCAACAATGAGCAGTTCTTC
TRBD2	TRBV6-6	NA	TRBJ2-3	CASSRGGGPDTQYF	TGTGCCAGCAGCCGCGGGGGGGGCCCAGATACGCAGTATTTT
TRBD1	TRBV7-2	NA	TRBJ2-2	CASSLGTGGRTGELFF	TGTGCCAGCAGCTTAGGGACAGGGGGTCGCACCGGGGAGCTGTTTTTT
NA	TRBV12-3/TRBV12-4	many	TRBJ2-3	CATTYWANTDTQYF	TGTGCCACCACCTATTGGGCGAACACAGATACGCAGTATTTT
NA	TRBV12-3/TRBV12-4	many	TRBJ1-1	CASSVWTEAFF	TGTGCCAGCAGTGTTTGGACTGAAGCTTTCTTT
TRBD2	TRBV20-1	many	TRBJ2-7	CSARQTSGSSKEQYF	TGCAGTGCTAGACAGACTAGCGGGAGTTCGAAAGAGCAGTACTTC
NA	TRBV3-1	many	TRBJ1-1	CASARVWSAEAFF	TGTGCCAGCGCCAGGGTTTGGTCCGCTGAAGCTTTCTTT
NA	TRBV7-3	NA	TRBJ1-1	CASRSLGELNTEAFF	TGTGCCAGCAGGTCTTTGGGGGAATTGAACACTGAAGCTTTCTTT
NA	TRBV6-6	many	TRBJ1-5	CASSTPRGGSNQPQHF	TGTGCCAGCAGTACGCCAAGAGGCGGTAGCAATCAGCCCCAGCATTTT